This T cell receptor beta chain was sequenced during a study of CD8 T cells in Susac syndrome. The wider study: Sequenced Susac syndrome patients included roughly 6 with active disease and 8 or 9 who were in remission.

General study findings and limits: By the study's own acknowledgment, its TCR sequencing and HLA analysis included relatively few individuals.

The germline gives CDR1 SEHNR, CDR2 FQNEAQ (reference sequence). V lost 2 bases and J 3 bases, leaving 15 bases between the germline ends. CDR3 length: 16 residues. Concerning this clonotype itself: Its target is not known.

RNA amounts of roughly 0.5 to 1 ug underwent reverse transcription with random hexamers. TCRdb reprocessed the immunoSEQ multiplex PCR reads with MiXCR, giving one entry per CDR3 protein. The sample includes 150,000 to 200,000 distinct CDR3 sequences, around nine tenths seen only once; the top ten take 0.085% to 0.1%. The source of this sequence is a human donor with Susac syndrome. The sequenced material came from CD4+ T cells from PBMCs. The chain uses TRBV7-9 and TRBJ2-3; D is perhaps TRBD2 (6 bases). The CDR3 spells CASSLSEGALTDTQYF. In DNA, the CDR3 is TGTGCCAGCAGCTTATCGGAGGGCGCGTTAACAGATACGCAGTATTTT. The entire variable domain, with the rest obtained from reference TRBV7-9 and TRBJ2-3, is as follows: DTGVSQNPRHKITKRGQNVTFRCDPISEHNRLYWYRQTLGQGPEFLTYFQNEAQLEKSRLLSDRFSAERPKGSFSTLEIQRTEQGDSAMYLCASSLSEGALTDTQYFGPGTRLTVL.